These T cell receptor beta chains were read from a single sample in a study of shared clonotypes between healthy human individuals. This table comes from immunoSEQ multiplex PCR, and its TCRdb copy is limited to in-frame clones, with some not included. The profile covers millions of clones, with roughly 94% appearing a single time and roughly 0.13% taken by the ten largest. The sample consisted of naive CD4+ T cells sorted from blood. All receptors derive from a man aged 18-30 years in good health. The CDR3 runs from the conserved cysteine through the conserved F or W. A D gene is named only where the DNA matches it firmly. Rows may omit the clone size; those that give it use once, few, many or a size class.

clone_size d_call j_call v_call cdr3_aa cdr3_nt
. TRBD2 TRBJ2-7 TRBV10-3 CAISDGTRPGLNEQYF TGTGCCATCAGTGATGGGACTAGGCCGGGCCTCAACGAGCAGTACTTC
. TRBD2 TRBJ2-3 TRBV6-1 CASSEASGRASDTQYF TGTGCCAGCAGTGAAGCAAGCGGGAGGGCCTCAGATACGCAGTATTTT
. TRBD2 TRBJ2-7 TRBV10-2 CASSDLAGWEQYF TGCGCCAGCAGTGATTTAGCGGGGTGGGAGCAGTACTTC
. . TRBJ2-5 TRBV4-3 CASSQAGPQETQYF TGCGCCAGCAGCCAAGCGGGACCCCAAGAGACCCAGTACTTC
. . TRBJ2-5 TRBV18 CASSPDRQETQYF TGTGCCAGCTCACCAGACAGACAAGAGACCCAGTACTTC
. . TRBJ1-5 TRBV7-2 CASSLVAVGNQPQHF TGTGCCAGCAGCTTAGTGGCAGTAGGCAATCAGCCCCAGCATTTT
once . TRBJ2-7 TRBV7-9 CASSPGVEQTYEQYF TGTGCCAGCAGCCCAGGTGTGGAGCAGACCTACGAGCAGTACTTC
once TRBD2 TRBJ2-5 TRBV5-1 CASSLSGGEETQYF TGCGCCAGCAGCCTTAGCGGGGGGGAAGAGACCCAGTACTTC
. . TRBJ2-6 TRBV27 CASSRQLSGANVLTF TGTGCCAGCAGCCGACAGCTCTCTGGGGCCAACGTCCTGACTTTC
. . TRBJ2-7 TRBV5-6 CASSLAGRYLSYEQYF TGTGCCAGCAGCTTGGCGGGCAGGTACCTCTCCTACGAGCAGTACTTC
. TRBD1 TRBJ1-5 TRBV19 CASRDREERINQPQHF TGTGCCTCCCGGGACAGGGAGGAAAGGATCAATCAGCCCCAGCATTTT
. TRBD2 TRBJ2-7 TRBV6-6 CASSYSAGGTYEQYF TGTGCCAGCAGTTACTCGGCGGGAGGAACCTACGAGCAGTACTTC
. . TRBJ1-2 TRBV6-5 CASSPEGGYTF TGTGCCAGCAGTCCCGAGGGTGGCTACACCTTC
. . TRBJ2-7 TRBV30 CAWTPRAGALLSSYEQYF TGTGCCTGGACCCCTAGGGCAGGGGCCCTCCTTAGCTCCTACGAGCAGTACTTC
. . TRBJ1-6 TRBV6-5 CASSYRSYNSPLHF TGTGCCAGCAGTTATAGGTCCTATAATTCACCCCTCCACTTT
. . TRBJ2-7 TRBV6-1 CASSENSLSSYEQYF TGTGCCAGCAGTGAGAACAGCCTCTCCTCCTACGAGCAGTACTTC
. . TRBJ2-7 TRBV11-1 CASSPGGAHNEQYF TGTGCCAGCAGCCCAGGAGGGGCGCATAACGAGCAGTACTTC
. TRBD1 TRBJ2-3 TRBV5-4 CASSHRGRSTDTQYF TGTGCCAGCAGCCACAGGGGGCGAAGCACAGATACGCAGTATTTT
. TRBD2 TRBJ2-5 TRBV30 CAWSWAGGGETQYF TGTGCCTGGAGTTGGGCGGGGGGCGGAGAGACCCAGTACTTC
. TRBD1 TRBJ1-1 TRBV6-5 CASTGQGANTEAFF TGTGCCAGCACCGGACAGGGAGCTAACACTGAAGCTTTCTTT
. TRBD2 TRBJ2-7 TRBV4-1 CASSRGLAGNYEQYF TGCGCCAGCAGCCGAGGACTAGCGGGGAACTACGAGCAGTACTTC
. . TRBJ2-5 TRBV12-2 CATTPTSGRPETQYF TGTGCAACAACACCGACTAGCGGGAGACCGGAGACCCAGTACTTC
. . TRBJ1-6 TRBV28 CASNSGDSPLHF TGTGCCAGCAACTCAGGGGATTCACCCCTCCACTTT
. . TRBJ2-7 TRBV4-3 CASSQEAGMIRTTGQYF TGCGCCAGCAGCCAAGAGGCTGGGATGATTAGGACGACCGGGCAGTACTTC
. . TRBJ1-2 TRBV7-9 CVSVAGNYGYTF TGTGTCTCAGTGGCAGGGAACTATGGCTACACCTTC
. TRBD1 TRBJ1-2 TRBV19 CASSTRDSRSGYTF TGTGCCAGTAGTACCCGGGACAGTCGCTCTGGCTACACCTTC
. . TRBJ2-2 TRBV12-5 CASGLGKWTDNTGELFF TGTGCTAGTGGTTTGGGAAAATGGACCGATAACACCGGGGAGCTGTTTTTT
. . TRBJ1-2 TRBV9 CASSVGDTPNYGYTF TGTGCCAGCAGCGTAGGGGACACCCCTAACTATGGCTACACCTTC
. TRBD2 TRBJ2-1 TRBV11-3 CASSLGLGRSSYNEQFF TGTGCCAGCAGCTTAGGTCTCGGGAGGAGCTCCTACAATGAGCAGTTCTTC
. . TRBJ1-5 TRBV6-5 CASSTWEGQPQHF TGTGCCAGCAGTACCTGGGAGGGGCAGCCCCAGCATTTT
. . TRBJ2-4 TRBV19 CASSSQLAKNIQYF TGTGCCAGTAGCAGTCAACTAGCCAAAAACATTCAGTACTTC
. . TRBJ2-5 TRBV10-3 CAISADREGLQETQYF TGTGCCATCAGCGCCGACAGGGAGGGCCTCCAAGAGACCCAGTACTTC
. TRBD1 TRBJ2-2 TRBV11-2 CASSFGQGKVDGELFF TGTGCCAGCAGCTTCGGACAGGGGAAGGTTGACGGGGAGCTGTTTTTT
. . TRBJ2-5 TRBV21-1 CASSKAELAGDQETQYF TGTGCCAGCAGCAAAGCTGAACTAGCGGGAGACCAAGAGACCCAGTACTTC
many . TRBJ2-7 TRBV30 CAWSPVPQTEQYF TGTGCCTGGAGCCCCGTACCTCAAACCGAGCAGTACTTC
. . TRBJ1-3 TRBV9 CASSVAGSGGNTIYF TGTGCCAGCAGCGTAGCGGGCTCGGGTGGAAACACCATATATTTT
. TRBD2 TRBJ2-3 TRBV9 CASSVGSGGAGDTQYF TGTGCCAGCAGCGTAGGTAGCGGGGGGGCAGGAGATACGCAGTATTTT
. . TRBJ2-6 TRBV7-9 CASSLAQAGANVLTF TGTGCCAGCAGCTTAGCGCAGGCTGGGGCCAACGTCCTGACTTTC
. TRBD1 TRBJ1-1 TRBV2 CASRDRQGLNTEAFF TGTGCCAGCAGGGACCGACAGGGGCTGAACACTGAAGCTTTCTTT
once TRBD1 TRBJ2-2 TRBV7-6 CASSLNPGTGVAGELFF TGTGCCAGCAGCTTAAACCCAGGGACAGGGGTGGCCGGGGAGCTGTTTTTT
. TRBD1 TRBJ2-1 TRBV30 CAWSPGGSSYNEQFF TGTGCCTGGAGCCCAGGGGGAAGCTCCTACAATGAGCAGTTCTTC
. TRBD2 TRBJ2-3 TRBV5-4 CASSSPRGGTDTQYF TGTGCCAGCAGCTCTCCCCGGGGGGGCACAGATACGCAGTATTTT
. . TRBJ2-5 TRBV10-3 CAISPGLKETQYF TGTGCCATCAGTCCCGGACTAAAAGAGACCCAGTACTTC
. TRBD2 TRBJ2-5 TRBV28 CASSLSAGGPGTQYF TGTGCCAGCAGTTTATCAGCGGGGGGGCCTGGGACCCAGTACTTC
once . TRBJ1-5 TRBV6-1 CASSGVSYSNQPQHF TGTGCCAGCAGTGGGGTCAGTTATAGCAATCAGCCCCAGCATTTT
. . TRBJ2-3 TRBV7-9 CASSQDTQYF TGTGCCAGCAGTCAGGATACGCAGTATTTT
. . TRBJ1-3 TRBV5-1 CASSQGSGNTIYF TGCGCCAGCAGCCAGGGGTCTGGAAACACCATATATTTT
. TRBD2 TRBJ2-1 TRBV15 CATSRGLAPDEQFF TGTGCCACCAGCAGGGGACTAGCCCCCGATGAGCAGTTCTTC
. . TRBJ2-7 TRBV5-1 CASSLGLSQGLDF TGCGCCAGCAGCTTGGGCCTTTCGCAGGGCCTTGACTTC
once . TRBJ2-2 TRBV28 CASSRNPRTGELFF TGTGCCAGCAGCCGTAATCCCCGGACCGGGGAGCTGTTTTTT
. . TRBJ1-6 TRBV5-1 CASSLAGGDSPLHF TGCGCCAGCAGCTTGGCGGGCGGCGATTCACCCCTCCACTTT
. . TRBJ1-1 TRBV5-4 CASSLNQPGNTEAFF TGTGCCAGCAGCTTGAATCAGCCGGGGAACACTGAAGCTTTCTTT
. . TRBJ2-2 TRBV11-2 CASSLDRWRAGELFF TGTGCCAGCAGCTTAGATCGGTGGAGGGCCGGGGAGCTGTTTTTT
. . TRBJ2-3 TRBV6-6 CASSRGRGSSTDTQYF TGTGCCAGCAGCCGGGGCCGGGGGTCTAGCACAGATACGCAGTATTTT